This TCR beta chain was captured by sequencing in a study of T cells in Graves' hyperthyroidism and ophthalmopathy. This clonotype was observed a few times. Amplified TCR beta CDR3 regions came from RNA transcripts. The HTBI set primed first-round TCR CDR3 RT-PCR. Using its own MiXCR run on the multiplex PCR reads, TCRdb lists one record per CDR3 protein. The table lists a few hundred thousand distinct CDR3 sequences, around 13% of them singletons, with 5.5% to 7.5% in the top ten. Per the germline V gene, CDR1 is MGHRA and CDR2 is YSYEKL. The CDR3 length is 14 residues. V lost 3 bases, J lost 4 bases, and 4 bases stayed unmatched. Hyperthyroidism in the patients, aged 18 to 65, was newly diagnosed and under 2 months in duration.

V gene TRBV4-1 combines with J gene TRBJ1-2, with 8 bases that match TRBD1. The sequence derives from a woman aged 30 to 39 with Graves' hyperthyroidism that later progressed to Graves' ophthalmopathy. The specimen sequenced was blood. In DNA form, the CDR3 reads TGCGCCAGCAGCCAGGGACAGGCGTCCTATGGCTACACCTTC. Residues: CASSQGQASYGYTF.